The 20 T cell receptor beta chains listed next were all sequenced from one sample in a study of CD8 T cells in ankylosing spondylitis. TCRdb re-called the 5' RACE reads through MiXCR, storing one row per CDR3 protein. The data contain around 490,000 distinct CDR3 sequences, under 5.5% of them singletons. Study findings and constraints: There was a TCR beta motif, made of eight highly homologous variants, that appeared characteristic of ankylosing spondylitis blood.

These TCRs' antigens remain unknown. The specimen was blood, either unsorted or a sorted T cell fraction (not recorded which). All receptors come from a male donor with ankylosing spondylitis.

This clonotype showed up many times. The chain joins TRBV5-6 to TRBJ2-7; D is uncertain. Germline V gene data show CDR1 as SGHDT and CDR2 as YYEEEE. The CDR3 has 17 residues. V gave up 3 bases and J gave up 2 bases, with 21 bases separating them. The chain's CDR3 is CASSYQHHLEYAYEQYF. CDR3 sequence (DNA): TGTGCCAGCAGCTACCAGCACCACCTAGAGTACGCCTACGAGCAGTACTTC.

Only a few counts were recorded for this clonotype. The chain is built from TRBV7-2 and TRBJ2-3; 7 positions agree with TRBD1. V was pared by 3 bases and J by 3 bases, with 12 bases of the junction left unmatched. The germline gives CDR1 SGHTA, CDR2 FQGNSA. The CDR3 contains 17 residues. In DNA, the CDR3 is TGTGCCAGCAGCTTTAACCGGGACAGCGCCGGGACAGATACGCAGTATTTT. This translates into CASSFNRDSAGTDTQYF.

This clonotype was counted many times. The chain carries TRBV5-1 and TRBJ2-1; D gene ambiguous. Germline CDR1 is SGHRS and CDR2 is YFSETQ. V lost 4 bases, J lost 4 bases, and 12 bases lay in between. CDR3 length: 14 residues. CDR3 sequence (DNA): TGCGCCAGCAGCCCCCGGACCCATTACAATGAGCAGTTCTTC. Protein product: CASSPRTHYNEQFF.

This clonotype was detected many times. V gene TRBV24-1 combines with J gene TRBJ1-1; D ambiguous. CDR3 length: 14 residues. The V gene lost 9 bases and the J gene lost 3 bases, with 16 bases spanning the gap. Germline loops: CDR1 KGHDR, CDR2 SFDVKD. DNA of the CDR3: TGTGCCACCCGAAGCCGGTTCGGTGACACTGAAGCTTTCTTT. Translation: CATRSRFGDTEAFF.

Ten or more counts support this clonotype. CDR3 amino acids: CASSRTENLNQETQYF. The CDR3 bases are TGTGCCAGCAGCCGGACCGAAAATTTAAACCAAGAGACCCAGTACTTC. V and J are TRBV6-1 and TRBJ2-5, with D unclear. The V end was cut by 6 bases, the J end by 0 bases, with 17 bases between. The CDR3 is 16 residues long. Germline CDR1 and CDR2: MNHNS and SASEGT.

This clonotype has at least ten counts. The CDR3 sequence is CASSVLGQGYGYTF. The CDR3 DNA sequence: TGTGCCAGCAGTGTTCTGGGACAGGGCTATGGCTACACCTTC. The chain couples TRBV2 to TRBJ1-2; 9 bases are a match to TRBD1. V was pared by 4 bases and J by 4 bases, with 4 bases of the junction left unmatched. The CDR3 is 14 residues long. CDR1 is SNHLY and CDR2 is FYNNEI in the germline V gene.

Ten or more counts support this clonotype. CDR3 DNA sequence: TGCGCCAGCAGCTTGGGTTCAGGGAGGAACACTGAAGCTTTCTTT. It is translated as CASSLGSGRNTEAFF. This rearrangement joins TRBV5-1 to TRBJ1-1, with D perhaps matching TRBD1 (5 bases). The germline V gene encodes CDR1 SGHRS and CDR2 YFSETQ. V was cut by 0 bases and J by 1 base, with 10 bases left in between. The CDR3 contains 15 residues.

There are many counts of this clonotype. The chain links TRBV12-3 or TRBV12-4 to TRBJ1-4; possible D gene TRBD1, 5 bases. The CDR3 totals 16 residues. Trimming pared 3 bases from V and 8 bases from J, leaving 19 bases between. This CDR3 reads CASSFLAPGSAEKLFF. In nucleotides, the CDR3 is TGTGCCAGCAGTTTCCTAGCGCCAGGGTCAGCGGAAAAACTGTTTTTT.

This clonotype was found many times. V and J are TRBV29-1 and TRBJ2-3; 8 nucleotides line up with TRBD2. Germline V gene sequence: CDR1 SQVTM, CDR2 ANQGSEA. V was pared by 7 bases and J by 1 base, with 4 bases of the junction left unmatched. The CDR3 has 13 residues. CDR3 in DNA: TGCAGCGCACTGACTAGCGGCACAGATACGCAGTATTTT. It encodes CSALTSGTDTQYF.

This clonotype has just a few counts. In DNA form, the CDR3 reads TGTGCCAGCAGTGAAAACGGGCGGGGAGAGACCCAGTACTTC. Amino acid sequence: CASSENGRGETQYF. V gene TRBV6-1 combines with J gene TRBJ2-5, with D possibly matching TRBD2 (6 bases). V was cut by 2 bases and J by 4 bases, with 11 bases left in between. This CDR3 contains 14 residues. The V gene's germline CDR1 is MNHNS and CDR2 SASEGT.

In this sample, this clonotype turned up many times. This rearrangement joins TRBV7-9 to TRBJ1-2; 7 positions agree with TRBD1. V lost 5 bases, J lost 8 bases, and 11 bases stayed unmatched. CDR1 is SEHNR, CDR2 FQNEAQ, per germline (reference sequence). This CDR3 has 14 amino acids. The CDR3 sequence is CASSEGQIVQGYTF. In nucleotides, the CDR3 is TGTGCCAGCAGCGAGGGACAGATCGTTCAGGGCTACACCTTC.

This clonotype was observed a few times. The chain carries TRBV29-1 and TRBJ2-2; TRBD1 matches 8 bases. The CDR3 runs 12 residues. CDR1 and CDR2 from the germline V gene are SQVTM and ANQGSEA. V gave up 0 bases and J gave up 13 bases; unmatched junction bases: 4. CDR3 residues: CSVEDQDRGLFF. CDR3 DNA sequence: TGCAGCGTTGAAGATCAAGACAGGGGGCTGTTTTTT.

The gene calls are TRBV3-1 and TRBJ2-5, with D unresolved. The CDR3 totals 13 residues. The germline V and J ends were trimmed by 4 bases and 5 bases, with 11 bases remaining between them. The V gene's germline CDR1 is LGHDT and CDR2 YNNKEL (reference sequence). CDR3 region: CASSPLGSETQYF. For the CDR3, the DNA is TGTGCCAGCAGCCCCCTTGGGTCGGAGACCCAGTACTTC.

The V and J genes are TRBV4-2 and TRBJ2-7; TRBD2 might be the D (5 bases). Germline assignment: CDR1 LGHNA and CDR2 YNFKEQ. Trimming left V 0 bases short and J 3 bases short, with 12 bases between. There are 15 residues in the CDR3. The CDR3 spells CASSQDRDHLYEQYF. Written as DNA, the CDR3 is TGTGCCAGCAGCCAAGACCGGGATCACCTCTACGAGCAGTACTTC.

This clonotype has ten or more counts. The chain joins TRBV7-9 to TRBJ2-3, with TRBD2 identical over 9 bases. Germline CDR1 reads SEHNR; CDR2 reads FQNEAQ (reference sequence). The CDR3 has 15 residues. V was pared by 5 bases and J by 0 bases, with 3 bases of the junction left unmatched. CDR3 sequence reads: CASSPSGESTDTQYF. The CDR3 region has the DNA TGTGCCAGCAGCCCTAGCGGGGAAAGCACAGATACGCAGTATTTT.

This clonotype was counted a few times. The chain links TRBV7-2 to TRBJ2-6, with D perhaps given as TRBD1 or TRBD2 (6 bases each). Per germline, CDR1 SGHTA and CDR2 FQGNSA. With 5 bases removed from V and 0 bases from J, the gap between germline ends came to 14 bases. This CDR3 is 17 amino acids long. The CDR3 reads CASSPVGGSSGANVLTF. CDR3 DNA sequence: TGTGCCAGCAGCCCGGTAGGGGGGAGCTCTGGGGCCAACGTCCTGACTTTC.

The sample holds many counts of this clonotype. The genes are TRBV6-6 and TRBJ2-3, with D possibly being TRBD1 (5 bases). This CDR3 contains 13 residues. Between the trimmed V and J ends, which lost 2 bases and 4 bases, there was a span of 7 bases. CDR1 is MNHNY and CDR2 is SVGAGI in the germline V gene (reference sequence). The CDR3 sequence is CASSYDRADTQYF. The CDR3 DNA reads as TGTGCCAGCAGTTACGACAGAGCAGATACGCAGTATTTT.

This clonotype came up many times. CDR3 loop: CSASLGGRAHETQYF. The CDR3 coding sequence is TGCAGTGCTAGTTTGGGCGGGAGGGCCCATGAGACCCAGTACTTC. The chain employs TRBV20-1 and TRBJ2-5; TRBD2 matches 9 bases. Per the germline V gene, CDR1 is DFQATT and CDR2 is SNEGSKA (reference sequence). The CDR3 extends over 15 amino acids. Unmatched junction bases numbered 10, after V lost 3 bases and J lost 5 bases.

This clonotype was seen ten or more times. The V call is TRBV7-6, the J call TRBJ1-1; D possibly corresponds to TRBD1 (5 bases). Germline CDR1 SGHVS, CDR2 FNYEAQ. This CDR3 has 13 residues. The ends were cut back, 5 bases at V and 0 bases at J, with 7 bases in the middle. CDR3 loop: CASSRQMNTEAFF. The CDR3 DNA reads as TGTGCCAGCAGCCGACAGATGAACACTGAAGCTTTCTTT.

In this sample, this clonotype turned up many times. The rearrangement links TRBV15 to TRBJ1-5; D remains ambiguous. With 0 bases removed from V and 9 bases from J, the gap between germline ends came to 12 bases. Germline assignment: CDR1 LNHNV and CDR2 YYDKDF (reference sequence). This CDR3 comprises 14 residues. Written as DNA, the CDR3 is TGTGCCACCAGCAGAGATCGAACCGGGCCGCCCCAGCATTTT. It encodes CATSRDRTGPPQHF.